The 11 T cell receptor beta chains in this list originate from one sample, sequenced in a study of T-cell reconstitution after alpha-beta-depleted transplantation in children (dated by TCRdb to 2015 to 2016). The library was built by means of PCR. The instrument given in TCRdb is Illumina HiSeq 2500. TCR libraries were prepared with molecular barcoding, using unique molecular identifiers to normalize TCRbeta repertoire quantification. TCRdb's own reprocessing of the public reads used fastp at Q25 and MiXCR and kept productive beta chains. CDR3 protein sequences are deduplicated, and each keeps its most common genes and DNA. This sample gives almost 500,000 distinct CDR3 sequences in total; roughly an eighth of them show up just once. The ten most abundant clones make up about 5% of the sample. The sequencing used PBMCs from the stem cell graft donor, collected from the stem cell graft. The receptor source for this set is a human donor who donated a stem cell graft to a child with combined immunodeficiency.

This clonotype is judged medium-sized. The V call is TRBV24-1, the J call TRBJ2-1, with D perhaps matching TRBD1 (6 bases). Germline CDR1 and CDR2: KGHDR and SFDVKD. The CDR3 is 16 residues long. Deletions cut 4 bases from V and 4 bases from J, with 16 bases between. The CDR3 bases are TGTGCCACCAGTGACCCGGACGGGACACTATACAATGAGCAGTTCTTC. Translated: CATSDPDGTLYNEQFF.

This clonotype has more than one count but fewer than ten. The chain couples TRBV20-1 to TRBJ2-1; the D gene is possibly TRBD1 (6 bases). V lost 0 bases to trimming and J lost 6 bases, with 15 bases between them. The germline V gene has CDR1 DFQATT and CDR2 SNEGSKA (reference sequence). This CDR3 is built from 15 residues. CDR3 in DNA: TGCAGTGCTAGAGACATCTCAGGGGAACGCAATGAGCAGTTCTTC. As protein: CSARDISGERNEQFF.

This clonotype was counted only a few times. The J gene is TRBJ2-1, the V gene TRBV29-1; D gene ambiguous. The germline V gene has CDR1 SQVTM and CDR2 ANQGSEA. V was shortened by 0 bases and J by 2 bases, with 14 bases between the two germline ends. This CDR3 has 16 amino acids. The CDR3 loop reads CSVEDLKASTYNEQFF. DNA for the CDR3: TGCAGCGTTGAAGATCTAAAAGCATCCACCTACAATGAGCAGTTCTTC.

The chain uses TRBV9 and TRBJ2-2; D is undetermined. The CDR3 runs 13 residues. In germline, CDR1 is SGDLS, CDR2 YYNGEE. V dropped 3 bases and J dropped 10 bases, with 13 bases sitting between them. The CDR3 DNA sequence: TGTGCCAGCAGCGCCCTTGACGGCCAGGAGCTGTTTTTT. As protein: CASSALDGQELFF. Full variable domain (outside the CDR3, taken from reference TRBV9 and TRBJ2-2): DSGVTQTPKHLITATGQRVTLRCSPRSGDLSVYWYQQSLDQGLQFLIQYYNGEERAKGNILERFSAQQFPDLHSELNLSSLELGDSALYFCASSALDGQELFFGEGSRLTVL.

This clonotype was seen ten or more times. The rearrangement links TRBV4-2 to TRBJ1-6, with D unresolved. Germline CDR1 reads LGHNA; CDR2 reads YNFKEQ. The CDR3 sequence is 16 residues long. Trimming pared 0 bases from V and 6 bases from J, leaving 12 bases between. Here the CDR3 DNA reads TGTGCCAGCAGCCAAGAAGCTCGGCGTTTTAATTCACCCCTCCACTTT. This encodes CASSQEARRFNSPLHF.

This clonotype was observed a handful of times. The V call is TRBV6-2 or TRBV6-3, the J call TRBJ2-7, with D unclear. The CDR3 runs to 14 residues. The V and J ends lost 3 bases and 3 bases respectively, with 12 bases between them. CDR1 is MNHEY and CDR2 is SVGEGT in the germline V gene. DNA for the CDR3: TGTGCCAGCAGTTATTCTCACAGTAACTACGAGCAGTACTTC. Its protein is CASSYSHSNYEQYF.

The V gene is TRBV5-1, the J gene TRBJ2-7, with 12 bases fitting TRBD2. Unmatched junction bases numbered 7, after V lost 0 bases and J lost 3 bases. Germline V gene data show CDR1 as SGHRS and CDR2 as YFSETQ. The CDR3 consists of 17 residues. The CDR3 region has the DNA TGCGCCAGCAGCTTGGACGAGACTAGCGGGAGCGTCTACGAGCAGTACTTC. This gives the protein CASSLDETSGSVYEQYF.

This clonotype was seen a handful of times. V usage is TRBV7-9 and J usage is TRBJ2-7, with D possibly being TRBD1 (6 bases). Trimming pared 1 base from V and 2 bases from J, leaving 9 bases between. The germline V gene has CDR1 SEHNR and CDR2 FQNEAQ (reference sequence). The CDR3 sequence is 14 residues long. The CDR3 reads CASSLENRAYEQYF. CDR3 nucleotide sequence: TGTGCCAGCAGCTTAGAGAACAGGGCCTACGAGCAGTACTTC.

The chain uses TRBV7-8 and TRBJ2-4; 11 bases agree with TRBD1. J lost 4 bases, V lost 5 bases, and 7 bases had no gene match. From germline, CDR1 is SGHVS and CDR2 FQNEAQ. The CDR3 is made up of 16 amino acids. The CDR3 nucleotides read TGTGCCAGCAGCCCCGTGGGACAGGGGGTTAAAAACATTCAGTACTTC. It is translated as CASSPVGQGVKNIQYF.

This clonotype was recorded many times. A junction boundary mismatches the germline segment, possibly from a read error. The rearrangement links TRBV7-7 to TRBJ2-3; 8 nucleotides align to TRBD2. The CDR3 is 15 amino acids. Germline CDR1 is SSHAT and CDR2 is FNYEAQ (reference sequence). The CDR3 coding sequence is TGTGCTAGCAGCTTAGGCGCAGCGGGGGCAGATACGCAGTATTTT. This sequence encodes CASSLGAAGADTQYF. Based on the CDR3 plus reference TRBV7-7 and TRBJ2-3, the full variable domain is GAGVSQSPRYKVTKRGQDVTLRCDPISSHATLYWYQQALGQGPEFLTYFNYEAQPDKSGLPSDRFSAERPEGSISTLTIQRTEQRDSAMYRCASSLGAAGADTQYFGPGTRLTVL.

This clonotype was seen a handful of times. V gene TRBV20-1 combines with J gene TRBJ2-1; 8 bases map to TRBD2. The germline gives CDR1 DFQATT, CDR2 SNEGSKA (reference sequence). The V segment lost 7 bases and the J segment 3 bases; nucleotides outside the gene matches: 2. The CDR3 covers 12 residues. CDR3 residues: CSVSGSYNEQFF. The CDR3 DNA is TGCAGTGTAAGCGGGAGCTACAATGAGCAGTTCTTC.